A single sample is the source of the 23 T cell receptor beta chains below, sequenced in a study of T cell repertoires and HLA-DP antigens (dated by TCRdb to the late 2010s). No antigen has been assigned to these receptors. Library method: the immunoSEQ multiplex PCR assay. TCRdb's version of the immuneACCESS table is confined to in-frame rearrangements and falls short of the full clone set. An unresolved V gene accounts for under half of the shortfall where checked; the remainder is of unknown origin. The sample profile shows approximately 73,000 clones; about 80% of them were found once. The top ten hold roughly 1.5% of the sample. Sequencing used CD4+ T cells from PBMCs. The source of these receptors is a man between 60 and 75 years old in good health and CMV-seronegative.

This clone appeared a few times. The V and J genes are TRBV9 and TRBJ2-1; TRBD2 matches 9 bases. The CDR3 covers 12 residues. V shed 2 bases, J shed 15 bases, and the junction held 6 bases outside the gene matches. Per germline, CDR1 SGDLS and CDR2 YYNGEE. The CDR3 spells CASSVPSGDLFF. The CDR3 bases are TGTGCCAGCAGCGTCCCTAGCGGGGATCTGTTCTTC.

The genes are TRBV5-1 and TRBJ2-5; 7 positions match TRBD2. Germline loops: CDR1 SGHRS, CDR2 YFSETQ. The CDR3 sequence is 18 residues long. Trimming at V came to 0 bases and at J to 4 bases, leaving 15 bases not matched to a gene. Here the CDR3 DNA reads TGCGCCAGCAGCTTGGAAGGCCAGGGAGGGGATCTTGGAGAGACCCAGTACTTC. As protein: CASSLEGQGGDLGETQYF.

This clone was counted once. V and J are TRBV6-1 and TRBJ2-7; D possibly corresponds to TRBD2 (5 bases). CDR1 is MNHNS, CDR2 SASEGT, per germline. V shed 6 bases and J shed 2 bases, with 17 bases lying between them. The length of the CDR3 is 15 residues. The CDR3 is CASRREGQVTYEQYV. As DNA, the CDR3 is TGTGCCAGCAGGAGGGAAGGGCAGGTAACCTACGAGCAGTACGTC.

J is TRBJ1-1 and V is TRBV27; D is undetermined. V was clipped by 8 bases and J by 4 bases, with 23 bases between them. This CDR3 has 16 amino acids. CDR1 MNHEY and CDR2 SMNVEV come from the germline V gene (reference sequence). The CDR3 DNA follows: TGTGCCAGCCGCCCAGATCTGGTGCGGTTGGGCACTGAAGCTTTCTTT. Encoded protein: CASRPDLVRLGTEAFF.

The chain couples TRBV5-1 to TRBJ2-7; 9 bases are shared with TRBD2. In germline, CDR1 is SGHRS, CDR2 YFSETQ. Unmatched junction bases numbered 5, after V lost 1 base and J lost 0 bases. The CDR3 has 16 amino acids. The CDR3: CASSLRLAGTSYEQYF. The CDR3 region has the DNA TGCGCCAGCAGCTTGAGGCTAGCGGGGACCTCCTACGAGCAGTACTTC.

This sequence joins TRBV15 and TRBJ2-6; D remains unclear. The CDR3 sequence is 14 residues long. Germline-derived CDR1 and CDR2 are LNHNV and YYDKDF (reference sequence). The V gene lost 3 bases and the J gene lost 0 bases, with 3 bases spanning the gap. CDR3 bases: TGTGCCACCAGCAGGGGCTCTGGGGCCAACGTCCTGACTTTC. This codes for CATSRGSGANVLTF.

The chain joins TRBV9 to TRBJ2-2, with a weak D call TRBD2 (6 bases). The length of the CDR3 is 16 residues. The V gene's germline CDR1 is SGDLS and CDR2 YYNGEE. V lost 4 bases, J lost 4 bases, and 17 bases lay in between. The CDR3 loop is CASSPRVGGSTGELFF. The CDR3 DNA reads TGTGCCAGCAGCCCAAGGGTCGGGGGATCCACCGGGGAGCTGTTTTTT.

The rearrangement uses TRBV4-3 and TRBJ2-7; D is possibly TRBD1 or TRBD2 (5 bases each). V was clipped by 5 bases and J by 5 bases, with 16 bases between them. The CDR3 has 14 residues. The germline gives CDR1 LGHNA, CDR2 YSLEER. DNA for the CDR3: TGCGCCAGCAGCACCCAGTCCGGGGCCCACGAGCAGTACTTC. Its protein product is CASSTQSGAHEQYF.

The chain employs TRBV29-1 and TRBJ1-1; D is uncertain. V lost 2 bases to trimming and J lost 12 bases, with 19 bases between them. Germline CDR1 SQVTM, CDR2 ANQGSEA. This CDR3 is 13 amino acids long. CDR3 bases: TGCAGCGTTGAATCTAGGAGAAAACTCGGGACTTTCTTT. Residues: CSVESRRKLGTFF.

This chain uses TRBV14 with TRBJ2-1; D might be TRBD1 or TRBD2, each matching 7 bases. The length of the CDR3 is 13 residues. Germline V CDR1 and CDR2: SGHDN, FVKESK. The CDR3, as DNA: TGTTCTTGCGGGGGACAGATTTACAATGAGCAGTTCTTC. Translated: CSCGGQIYNEQFF.

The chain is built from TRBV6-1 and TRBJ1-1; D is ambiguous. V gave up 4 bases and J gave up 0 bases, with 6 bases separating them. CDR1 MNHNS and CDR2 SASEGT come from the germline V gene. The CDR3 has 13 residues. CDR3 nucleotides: TGTGCCAGCAGTGCAGGAGTGAACACTGAAGCTTTCTTT. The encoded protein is CASSAGVNTEAFF.

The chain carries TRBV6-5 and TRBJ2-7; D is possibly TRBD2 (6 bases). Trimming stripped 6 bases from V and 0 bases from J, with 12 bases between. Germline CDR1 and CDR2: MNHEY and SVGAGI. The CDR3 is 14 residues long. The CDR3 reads CASSPQGGSYEQYV. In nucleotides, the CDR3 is TGTGCCAGCAGCCCGCAGGGAGGCTCCTACGAGCAGTACGTC.

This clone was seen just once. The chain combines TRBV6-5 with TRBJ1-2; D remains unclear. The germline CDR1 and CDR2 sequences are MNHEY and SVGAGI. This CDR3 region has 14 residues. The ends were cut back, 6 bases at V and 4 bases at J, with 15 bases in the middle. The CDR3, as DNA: TGTGCCAGCAGCCCATCAACAGAAGGCTATGGCTACACCTTC. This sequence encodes CASSPSTEGYGYTF.

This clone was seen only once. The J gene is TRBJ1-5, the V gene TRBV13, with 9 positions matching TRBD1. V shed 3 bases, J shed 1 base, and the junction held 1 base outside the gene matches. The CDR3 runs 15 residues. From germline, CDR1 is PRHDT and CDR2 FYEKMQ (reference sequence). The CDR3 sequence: CASSFGTGSNQPQHF. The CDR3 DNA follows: TGTGCCAGCAGCTTTGGGACAGGGAGCAATCAGCCCCAGCATTTT.

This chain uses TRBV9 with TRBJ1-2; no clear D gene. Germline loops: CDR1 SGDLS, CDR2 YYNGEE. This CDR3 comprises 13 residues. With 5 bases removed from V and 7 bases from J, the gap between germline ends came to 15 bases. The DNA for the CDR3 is TGTGCCAGCAGTTCCTCGCGAGCCTTTGGCTACACCTTC. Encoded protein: CASSSSRAFGYTF.

As DNA, the CDR3 is TGTGCCAGCAGCGCCGAGACAACAGCCAAAAACATTCAGTACTTC. Translation: CASSAETTAKNIQYF. The chain employs TRBV7-2 and TRBJ2-4, with D unclear. V lost 5 bases, J lost 0 bases, and 11 bases lay in between. The CDR3 covers 15 residues. Germline CDR1 and CDR2: SGHTA and FQGNSA.

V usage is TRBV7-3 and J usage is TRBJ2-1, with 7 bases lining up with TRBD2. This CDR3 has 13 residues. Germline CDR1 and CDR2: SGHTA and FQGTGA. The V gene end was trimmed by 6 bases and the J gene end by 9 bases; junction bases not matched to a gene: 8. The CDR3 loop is CASSPTSNGEQFF. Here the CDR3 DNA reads TGTGCCAGCAGTCCGACTAGCAATGGTGAGCAGTTCTTC.

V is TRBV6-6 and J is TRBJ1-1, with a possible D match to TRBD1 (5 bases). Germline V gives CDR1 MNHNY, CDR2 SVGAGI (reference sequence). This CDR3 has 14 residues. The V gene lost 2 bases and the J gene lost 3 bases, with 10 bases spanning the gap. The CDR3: CASSYPTADTEAFF. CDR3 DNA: TGTGCCAGCAGTTACCCGACAGCAGACACTGAAGCTTTCTTT.

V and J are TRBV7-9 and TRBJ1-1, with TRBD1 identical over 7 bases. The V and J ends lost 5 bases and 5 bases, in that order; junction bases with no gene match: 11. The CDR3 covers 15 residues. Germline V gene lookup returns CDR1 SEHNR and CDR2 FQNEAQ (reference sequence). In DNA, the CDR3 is TGTGCCAGCAGCCGGAGACAGGGAAGTTGGACTGAAGCTTTCTTT. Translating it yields CASSRRQGSWTEAFF.

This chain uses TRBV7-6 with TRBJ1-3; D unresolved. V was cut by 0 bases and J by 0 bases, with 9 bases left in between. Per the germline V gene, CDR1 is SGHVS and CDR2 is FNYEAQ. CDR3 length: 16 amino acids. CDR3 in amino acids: CASSLAAPYSGNTIYF. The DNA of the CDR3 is TGTGCCAGCAGCTTAGCGGCTCCCTACTCTGGAAACACCATATATTTT. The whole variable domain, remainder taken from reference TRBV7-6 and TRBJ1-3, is GAGVSQSPRYKVTKRGQDVALRCDPISGHVSLYWYRQALGQGPEFLTYFNYEAQQDKSGLPNDRFSAERPEGSISTLTIQRTEQRDSAMYRCASSLAAPYSGNTIYFGEGSWLTVV.

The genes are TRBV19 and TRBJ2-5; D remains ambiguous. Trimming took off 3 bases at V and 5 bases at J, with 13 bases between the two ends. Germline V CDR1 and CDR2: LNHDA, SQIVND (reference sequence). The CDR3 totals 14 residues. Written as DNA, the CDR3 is TGTGCCAGTAGTATCGGGTCGCAGAGTGAGACCCAGTACTTC. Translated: CASSIGSQSETQYF.

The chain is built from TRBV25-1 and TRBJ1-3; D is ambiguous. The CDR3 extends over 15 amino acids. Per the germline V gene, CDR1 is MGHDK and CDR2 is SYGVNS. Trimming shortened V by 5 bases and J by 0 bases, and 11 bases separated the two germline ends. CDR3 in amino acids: CASSSGRNSGNTIYF. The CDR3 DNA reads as TGTGCCAGCAGTTCGGGCAGGAACTCTGGAAACACCATATATTTT.

CDR3 DNA sequence: TGTGCCAGCAGTTACACGTCCGGGACAAATGGCTACACCTTC. The encoded protein is CASSYTSGTNGYTF. This chain links TRBV6-5 with TRBJ1-2; D possibly corresponds to TRBD1 (6 bases). Germline lookup yields CDR1 MNHEY and CDR2 SVGAGI. Trimming pared 2 bases from V and 6 bases from J, leaving 13 bases between. The CDR3 has 14 amino acids.